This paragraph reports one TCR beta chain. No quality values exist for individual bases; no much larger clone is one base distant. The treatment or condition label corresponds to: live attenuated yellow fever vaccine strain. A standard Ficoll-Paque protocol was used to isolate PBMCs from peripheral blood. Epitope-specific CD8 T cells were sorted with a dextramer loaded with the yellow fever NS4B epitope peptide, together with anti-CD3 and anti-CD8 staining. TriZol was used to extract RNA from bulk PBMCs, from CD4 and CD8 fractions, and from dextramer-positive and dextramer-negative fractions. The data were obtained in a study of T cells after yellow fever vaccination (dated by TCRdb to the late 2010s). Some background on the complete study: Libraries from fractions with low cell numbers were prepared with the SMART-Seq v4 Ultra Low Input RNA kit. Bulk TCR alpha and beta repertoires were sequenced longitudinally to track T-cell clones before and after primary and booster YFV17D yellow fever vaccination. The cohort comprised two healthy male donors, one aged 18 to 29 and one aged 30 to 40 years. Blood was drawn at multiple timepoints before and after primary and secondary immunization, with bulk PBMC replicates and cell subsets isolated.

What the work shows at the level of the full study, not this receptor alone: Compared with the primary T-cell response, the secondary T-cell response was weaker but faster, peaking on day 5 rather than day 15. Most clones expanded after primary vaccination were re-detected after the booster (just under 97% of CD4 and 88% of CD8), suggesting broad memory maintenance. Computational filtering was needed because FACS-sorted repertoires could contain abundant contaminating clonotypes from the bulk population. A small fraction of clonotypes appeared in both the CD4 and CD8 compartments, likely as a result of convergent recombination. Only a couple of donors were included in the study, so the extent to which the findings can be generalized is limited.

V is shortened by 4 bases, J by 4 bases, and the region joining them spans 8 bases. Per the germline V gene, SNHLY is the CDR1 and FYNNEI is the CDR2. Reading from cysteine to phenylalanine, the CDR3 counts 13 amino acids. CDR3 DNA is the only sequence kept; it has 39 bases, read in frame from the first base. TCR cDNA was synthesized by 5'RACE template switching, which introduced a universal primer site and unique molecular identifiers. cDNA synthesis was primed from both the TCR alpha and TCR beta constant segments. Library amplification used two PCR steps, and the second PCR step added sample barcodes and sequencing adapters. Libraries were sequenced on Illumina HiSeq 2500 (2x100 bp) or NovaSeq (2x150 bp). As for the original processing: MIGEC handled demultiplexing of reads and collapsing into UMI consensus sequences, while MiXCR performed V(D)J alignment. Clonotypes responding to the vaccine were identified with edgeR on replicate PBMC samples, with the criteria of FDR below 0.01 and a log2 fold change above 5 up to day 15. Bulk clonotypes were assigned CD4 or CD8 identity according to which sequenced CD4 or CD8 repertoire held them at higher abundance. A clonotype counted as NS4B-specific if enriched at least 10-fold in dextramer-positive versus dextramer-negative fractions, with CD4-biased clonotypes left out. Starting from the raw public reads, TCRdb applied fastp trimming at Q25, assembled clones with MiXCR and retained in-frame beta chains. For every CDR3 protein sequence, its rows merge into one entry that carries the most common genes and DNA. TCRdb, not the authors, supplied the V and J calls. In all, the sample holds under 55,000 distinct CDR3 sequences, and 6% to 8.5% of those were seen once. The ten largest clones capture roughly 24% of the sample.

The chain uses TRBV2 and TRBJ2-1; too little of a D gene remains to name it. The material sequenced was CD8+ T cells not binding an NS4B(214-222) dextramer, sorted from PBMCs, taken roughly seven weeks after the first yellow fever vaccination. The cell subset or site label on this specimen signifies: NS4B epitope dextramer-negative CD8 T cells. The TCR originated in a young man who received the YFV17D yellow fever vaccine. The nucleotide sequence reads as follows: TGTGCCAGCAGTGGTGCAGCATACAATGAGCAGTTCTTC. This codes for CASSGAAYNEQFF.